This T cell receptor beta chain emerged from a study of blood T cell repertoires in COVID-19. Study-wide context: Whether acute or convalescent, the COVID-19 samples came from the United States, Italy and Spain. The analysed material was cDNA or gDNA that came from T cells, B-cell-depleted T cells, or PBMCs.

The CDR3 spans 14 residues. The ends were cut back, 4 bases at V and 1 base at J, with 7 bases in the middle. CDR1 KGHSH and CDR2 LQKENI come from the germline V gene. Original processing methods: From reference gene primer amplification, estimates of nucleated cell counts were derived. Produced via immunoSEQ multiplex PCR; TCRdb's table is partial and in-frame only. V, J and clone size are those of that table, while D and trimming were read from the DNA. The table includes about 100,000 clones, less than 95% detected once. This clonotype was obtained from a man between 50 and 59 years old with acute or convalescent COVID-19. The material sequenced was peripheral blood. This chain links TRBV18 with TRBJ2-2; no clear D. The CDR3 loop is CASSRLLNTGELFF. The CDR3, as DNA: TGTGCCAGCTCACGACTCCTGAACACCGGGGAGCTGTTTTTT.